This TCR beta chain was retrieved from a study of blood T cell repertoires in COVID-19. V lost 3 bases to trimming and J lost 11 bases; unmatched junction nucleotides: 19. This CDR3 contains 18 residues. CDR1 and CDR2 (germline): KGHSH, LQKENI. Profiling relied on immunoSEQ multiplex PCR, and the TCRdb table lists in-frame clones only, not all of them. The sample lists 400,000 to 500,000 clones, 86% seen once, with roughly 1.4% in the top ten. This chain uses TRBV18 with TRBJ1-1; 12 nucleotides align to TRBD1. Sequencing was carried out using peripheral blood. This sequence originates from a woman aged 30 to 39 with active or convalescent COVID-19. Here the CDR3 reads CASSPRLQQTGTGGEAFF. The DNA of the CDR3 is TGTGCCAGCTCACCGAGACTACAACAAACCGGGACAGGGGGCGAGGCTTTCTTT. Together with reference TRBV18 and TRBJ1-1, the CDR3 gives the full variable domain: NAGVMQNPRHLVRRRGQEARLRCSPMKGHSHVYWYRQLPEEGLKFMVYLQKENIIDESGMPKERFSAEFPKEGPSILRIQQVVRGDSAAYFCASSPRLQQTGTGGEAFFGQGTRLTVV.